Listed here are 29 T cell receptor beta chains from one sample, sequenced in a study of T-cell reconstitution after alpha-beta-depleted transplantation in children. Unique molecular identifiers were used in preparing the TCRbeta library. TCRdb passed the PCR reads through MiXCR, listing each CDR3 protein once. The table lists about 260,000 distinct CDR3 sequences, just under 8.5% of them singletons, with approximately 6% in the top ten. Sequencing was performed on PBMCs, mostly from graft donor cells, taken 180 days after TCRalphabeta/CD19-depleted stem cell transplant. These receptors were obtained from a male patient younger than 18 who had a stem cell transplant for acute lymphoblastic leukemia, so the T cells may come from the graft donor.

Many counts were recorded for this clonotype. The chain couples TRBV6-5 to TRBJ2-3, with TRBD2 as a possible D gene (5 bases). V was trimmed by 2 bases and J by 2 bases, leaving 8 bases between them. In germline, CDR1 is MNHEY, CDR2 SVGAGI. This CDR3 contains 14 residues. The CDR3 DNA reads TGTGCCAGCAGTTACAGGACTCACACAGATACGCAGTATTTT. This gives the protein CASSYRTHTDTQYF.

This clonotype was counted ten times or more. This chain joins TRBV20-1 and TRBJ2-5; D unclear. There are 11 residues in the CDR3. V gave up 4 bases and J gave up 1 base, with 4 bases separating them. Germline assignment: CDR1 DFQATT and CDR2 SNEGSKA (reference sequence). CDR3 in amino acids: CSAKGQETQYF. CDR3 nucleotide sequence: TGCAGTGCTAAGGGCCAAGAGACCCAGTACTTC.

Of note for this clonotype: This may be a read error: a much more frequent sequence differs by one nucleotide. This chain uses TRBV2 with TRBJ2-5; no reliable D call. V was trimmed by 11 bases and J by 4 bases, leaving 14 bases between them. This CDR3 region has 12 residues. In germline, CDR1 is SNHLY, CDR2 FYNNEI. The DNA of the CDR3 is TGTGCCGGAATGTGCACGAGAGAGACCCAGTACTTC. Translated: CAGMCTRETQYF.

This clonotype was detected many times. This chain uses TRBV28 with TRBJ2-1; D might be TRBD1 (7 bases). The germline V gene encodes CDR1 MDHEN and CDR2 SYDVKM. The V end lost 7 bases, the J end lost 4 bases, and 11 bases lay between the germline ends. The CDR3 sequence is 13 residues long. Here the CDR3 reads CASTGGSYNEQFF. DNA of the CDR3: TGTGCCAGCACAGGGGGGTCGTACAATGAGCAGTTCTTC.

This clonotype was recorded many times. The chain uses TRBV15 and TRBJ1-2; D is unresolved. Trimming stripped 1 base from V and 4 bases from J, with 7 bases between. Looked up from germline, CDR1 is LNHNV and CDR2 is YYDKDF (reference sequence). The CDR3 consists of 13 residues. The CDR3 DNA is TGTGCCACCAGCAGAGGAACGGTCTATGGCTACACCTTC. Its protein is CATSRGTVYGYTF.

The table lists this clonotype with many counts. The chain uses TRBV20-1 and TRBJ2-1; 10 bases match TRBD2. With V trimmed by 3 bases and J by 3 bases, 14 bases remained unmatched. Germline CDR1 and CDR2: DFQATT and SNEGSKA (reference sequence). There are 18 residues in the CDR3. CDR3 residues: CSASNKRTSGGIYNEQFF. The CDR3 nucleotides read TGCAGTGCTAGTAATAAAAGGACTAGCGGTGGAATCTACAATGAGCAGTTCTTC.

This clonotype was observed many times. V usage is TRBV10-3 and J usage is TRBJ2-2, with D unresolved. Trimming removed 3 bases at V and 4 bases at J, with 0 bases between. CDR1 and CDR2 from the germline V gene are ENHRY and SYGVKD. The CDR3 loop spans 11 amino acids. Here the CDR3 reads CAISDTGELFF. For the CDR3, the DNA is TGTGCCATCAGTGACACCGGGGAGCTGTTTTTT.

This clonotype was detected many times. V usage is TRBV3-1 and J usage is TRBJ2-5, with D perhaps assigned TRBD1 or TRBD2 (6 bases each). Deletions cut 0 bases from V and 5 bases from J, with 10 bases between. The CDR3 has 14 residues. Germline CDR1 is LGHDT and CDR2 is YNNKEL (reference sequence). CDR3 sequence (DNA): TGTGCCAGCAGCCAAGATCCGGGGGCCGAGACCCAGTACTTC. This codes for CASSQDPGAETQYF.

This clonotype was found many times. V and J are TRBV5-5 and TRBJ2-5; D is unresolved. The V gene lost 0 bases and the J gene lost 2 bases, with 8 bases spanning the gap. The CDR3 has 14 amino acids. Per germline, CDR1 SGHKS and CDR2 YYEKEE (reference sequence). The CDR3 DNA follows: TGTGCCAGCAGCTTGGACTGGGTACAAGAGACCCAGTACTTC. Its protein product is CASSLDWVQETQYF.

The sample holds many counts of this clonotype. The genes are TRBV13 and TRBJ2-2, with D possibly TRBD1 on 6 matching bases. Germline CDR1 is PRHDT and CDR2 is FYEKMQ (reference sequence). With 1 base removed from V and 6 bases from J, the gap between germline ends came to 9 bases. The CDR3 covers 14 residues. This CDR3 is CASSLERTAGELFF. CDR3 bases: TGTGCCAGCAGCTTAGAGAGGACAGCCGGGGAGCTGTTTTTT.

This clonotype has a count of ten or more. The chain uses TRBV29-1 and TRBJ1-4; the D gene is possibly TRBD1 (5 bases). The germline V and J ends were trimmed by 6 bases and 8 bases, with 19 bases remaining between them. Germline lookup yields CDR1 SQVTM and CDR2 ANQGSEA. The CDR3 totals 14 residues. The CDR3 is CSVGPGPWKEKLFF. CDR3 in DNA: TGCAGCGTGGGCCCGGGACCCTGGAAGGAAAAACTGTTTTTT.

At least ten counts were recorded for this clonotype. The V call is TRBV7-9, the J call TRBJ1-2; 8 bases fit TRBD1. The trim removed 7 bases at V and 3 bases at J, leaving 4 bases unmatched. The CDR3 runs to 13 residues. Germline CDR1 reads SEHNR; CDR2 reads FQNEAQ (reference sequence). This CDR3 is CASISTGDYGYTF. As DNA, the CDR3 is TGTGCCAGCATCTCGACAGGGGACTATGGCTACACCTTC.

This clonotype was picked up many times. V is TRBV6-1 and J is TRBJ2-1; a possible D gene is TRBD1 (6 bases). The length of the CDR3 is 15 residues. Germline loops: CDR1 MNHNS, CDR2 SASEGT. Trimming took 7 bases from V and 5 from J, leaving 18 bases between them. CDR3 coding DNA: TGTGCCAGCACCATACTAGGGGGTTTGCACAATGAGCAGTTCTTC. Its protein product is CASTILGGLHNEQFF.

This clonotype was recorded at least ten times. The gene calls are TRBV7-9 and TRBJ2-2, with a weak D call TRBD2 (5 bases). This CDR3 contains 16 residues. The germline V and J ends were trimmed by 2 bases and 2 bases, with 12 bases remaining between them. Germline-derived CDR1 and CDR2 are SEHNR and FQNEAQ (reference sequence). CDR3 coding DNA: TGTGCCAGCAGCTTACCTTCGGGGATCAACACCGGGGAGCTGTTTTTT. It specifies CASSLPSGINTGELFF.

This clonotype was counted ten times or more. The chain is built from TRBV9 and TRBJ2-1; D is possibly TRBD1 or TRBD2 (5 bases each). This CDR3 has 13 residues. Germline CDR1 and CDR2: SGDLS and YYNGEE. The V end lost 4 bases, the J end lost 10 bases, and 15 bases lay between the germline ends. The CDR3 bases are TGTGCCAGCAGCCCGAGCCACGGGACGGAGCAGTTCTTC. Translating gives CASSPSHGTEQFF.

This clonotype has at least ten counts. CDR3 sequence reads: CASSPPGGWHEQYF. The CDR3 region has the DNA TGTGCCAGCAGCCCCCCTGGGGGGTGGCACGAGCAGTACTTC. The chain uses TRBV13 and TRBJ2-7, with a tentative D call TRBD2 (6 bases). Per the germline V gene, CDR1 is PRHDT and CDR2 is FYEKMQ (reference sequence). Trimming took 5 bases from V and 5 from J, leaving 16 bases between them. The CDR3 is 14 residues long.

In this sample, this clonotype turned up many times. The chain is built from TRBV4-3 and TRBJ2-7; a weak D match, TRBD1 (7 bases). CDR3 size: 16 residues. The germline V and J ends were trimmed by 6 bases and 0 bases, with 18 bases remaining between them. Germline values: CDR1 LGHNA, CDR2 YSLEER. DNA for the CDR3: TGCGCCAGCAGTCTCATCGCGGGACAGAGCTCCTACGAGCAGTACTTC. As protein: CASSLIAGQSSYEQYF.

The sample holds one count of this clonotype. The chain carries TRBV9 and TRBJ1-1; the D is unclear. V was trimmed by 0 bases and J by 1 base, leaving 10 bases between them. This CDR3 is built from 15 residues. Germline assignment: CDR1 SGDLS and CDR2 YYNGEE. CDR3 in amino acids: CASSVGWAPNTEAFF. Here the CDR3 DNA reads TGTGCCAGCAGCGTAGGGTGGGCCCCGAACACTGAAGCTTTCTTT.

The rearrangement joins TRBV29-1 to TRBJ2-7; D tentatively fits TRBD1 or TRBD2 (6 bases each). This CDR3 comprises 14 residues. Trimming stripped 7 bases from V and 3 bases from J, with 19 bases between. Looked up from germline, CDR1 is SQVTM and CDR2 is ANQGSEA. CDR3 sequence: CSASGAGALYEQYF. The CDR3 DNA sequence: TGCAGCGCCTCGGGGGCCGGTGCCCTCTACGAGCAGTACTTC.

Many counts were recorded for this clonotype. The V call is TRBV29-1, the J call TRBJ1-5, with D possibly TRBD1 on 5 matching bases. Germline V gene data show CDR1 as SQVTM and CDR2 as ANQGSEA. The V end lost 8 bases, the J end lost 7 bases, and 18 bases lay between the germline ends. This CDR3 contains 13 residues. The CDR3 DNA reads as TGCAGCATTGGGGCGAGGGTTGAACAGCCCCAGCATTTT. Encoded protein: CSIGARVEQPQHF.

Ten or more counts support this clonotype. The J gene is TRBJ1-1, the V gene TRBV12-3 or TRBV12-4; TRBD1 is a possible D gene (5 bases). This CDR3 region has 14 residues. Trimming cost V 6 bases and J 1 base, with 12 bases left between them. The CDR3 region has the DNA TGTGCCAGCAGACGGGACTTTCAGAACACTGAAGCTTTCTTT. Protein product: CASRRDFQNTEAFF.

Many counts were recorded for this clonotype. The chain employs TRBV20-1 and TRBJ2-3; possible D gene TRBD2, 6 bases. The CDR3 covers 15 residues. V lost 4 bases, J lost 2 bases, and 16 bases lay in between. Germline CDR1 and CDR2: DFQATT and SNEGSKA (reference sequence). The CDR3 nucleotides read TGCAGTGCTAATTCGAGGCGGGGACTCACAGATACGCAGTATTTT. Protein product: CSANSRRGLTDTQYF.

Many counts were recorded for this clonotype. This sequence joins TRBV7-6 and TRBJ2-5; TRBD2 matches at 9 bases. This CDR3 spans 15 amino acids. J lost 7 bases, V lost 5 bases, and 11 bases had no gene match. Looked up from germline, CDR1 is SGHVS and CDR2 is FNYEAQ. The CDR3 sequence is CASSMPSGIRGTQYF. In nucleotides, the CDR3 is TGTGCCAGCAGCATGCCTAGCGGGATTAGGGGGACCCAGTACTTC.

This clonotype was found many times. The gene calls are TRBV12-3 or TRBV12-4 and TRBJ2-3, with 9 bases matching TRBD1. The V segment lost 6 bases and the J segment 2 bases; nucleotides outside the gene matches: 6. The CDR3 sequence is 15 residues long. CDR3 sequence (DNA): TGTGCCAGCAGCACGACAGGGGGTATCACAGATACGCAGTATTTT. Encoded protein: CASSTTGGITDTQYF.

The sample holds a few counts of this clonotype. This chain uses TRBV6-2 or TRBV6-3 with TRBJ1-5; D is unresolved. Per the germline V gene, CDR1 is MNHEY and CDR2 is SVGEGT. Trimming removed 0 bases from V and 3 bases from J, with 9 bases in between. The CDR3 totals 15 residues. CDR3 residues: CASSYSAGPNQPQHF. In nucleotides, the CDR3 is TGTGCCAGCAGTTACTCGGCGGGCCCCAATCAGCCCCAGCATTTT.

This clonotype was recorded at least ten times. The gene calls are TRBV18 and TRBJ1-1, with 9 bases that match TRBD1. V was pared by 6 bases and J by 7 bases, with 15 bases of the junction left unmatched. This CDR3 contains 16 residues. The germline V gene encodes CDR1 KGHSH and CDR2 LQKENI. CDR3 coding DNA: TGTGCCAGCTCGCTCGGGACAGGGAGTCTTGGGGTTGAAGCTTTCTTT. Amino acid sequence: CASSLGTGSLGVEAFF.

There are a few counts of this clonotype. The CDR3 sequence is CASSLDMAVDGTQYF. Here the CDR3 DNA reads TGTGCCAGCAGCTTAGATATGGCAGTAGACGGTACGCAGTATTTT. This rearrangement joins TRBV11-3 to TRBJ2-3; D not resolved. The CDR3 consists of 15 residues. V lost 0 bases and J lost 8, with 15 bases in between. Germline V gene lookup returns CDR1 SGHNT and CDR2 YENEEA.

This clonotype was observed many times. J is TRBJ2-2 and V is TRBV28; D unclear. The germline gives CDR1 MDHEN, CDR2 SYDVKM. The CDR3 loop spans 14 amino acids. The ends were cut back, 5 bases at V and 7 bases at J, with 14 bases in the middle. The DNA of the CDR3 is TGTGCCAGCAGTCCCCCAATTGTTCTCGGGGAGCTGTTTTTT. Protein product: CASSPPIVLGELFF.

This clonotype was observed many times. J is TRBJ1-1 and V is TRBV5-1, with a possible D match to TRBD1 (6 bases). V gave up 4 bases and J gave up 11 bases, with 15 bases separating them. There are 12 residues in the CDR3. Germline-derived CDR1 and CDR2 are SGHRS and YFSETQ. The CDR3 DNA reads as TGCGCCAGCAGCGCCACGAACAGGGCCGCTTTCTTT. It is translated as CASSATNRAAFF. Drawing the rest from reference TRBV5-1 and TRBJ1-1, the complete variable domain is KAGVTQTPRYLIKTRGQQVTLSCSPISGHRSVSWYQQTPGQGLQFLFEYFSETQRNKGNFPGRFSGRQFSNSRSEMNVSTLELGDSALYLCASSATNRAAFFGQGTRLTVV.